The clone carrying this T cell receptor beta chain was detected a few times. In the study's own analysis: For nucleated cells, counts were estimated from reference gene primer amplification. Data came from immunoSEQ multiplex PCR; TCRdb stores just in-frame clones and leaves some out. V and J calls and clone size are given by that table; D and trimming were obtained from the DNA. The sample records more than 95,000 clones, over 75% being singletons. The data are from a study of blood T cell repertoires in COVID-19. Overall study context: COVID-19 samples, acute and convalescent, were from the United States, Italy and Spain. The analysed material was cDNA or gDNA that came from T cells, B-cell-depleted T cells, or PBMCs.

V was clipped by 5 bases and J by 5 bases; unmatched bases: 6. This CDR3 has 14 residues. From germline, CDR1 is SQVTM and CDR2 ANQGSEA. Sample: peripheral blood. V and J are TRBV29-1 and TRBJ2-1, with 10 positions matching TRBD2. This TCR was sampled from a man aged 50 or older with acute or convalescent COVID-19. The CDR3 loop reads CSVQKRGGNNEQFF. The CDR3 nucleotides are TGCAGCGTTCAAAAGCGGGGGGGAAACAATGAGCAGTTCTTC.